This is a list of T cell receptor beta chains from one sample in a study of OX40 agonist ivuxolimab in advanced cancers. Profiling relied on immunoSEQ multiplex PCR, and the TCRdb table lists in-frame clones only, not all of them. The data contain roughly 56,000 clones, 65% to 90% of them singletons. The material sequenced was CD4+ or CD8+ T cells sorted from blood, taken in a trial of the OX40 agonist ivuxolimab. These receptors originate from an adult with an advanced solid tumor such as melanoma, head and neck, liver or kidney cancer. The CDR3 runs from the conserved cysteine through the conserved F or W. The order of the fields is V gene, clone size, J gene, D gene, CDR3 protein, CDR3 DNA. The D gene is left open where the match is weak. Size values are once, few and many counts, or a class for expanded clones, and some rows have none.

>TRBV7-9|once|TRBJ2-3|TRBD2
CASSPLAGGRTDTQYF
TGTGCCAGCAGCCCCCTAGCGGGGGGTCGCACAGATACGCAGTATTTT
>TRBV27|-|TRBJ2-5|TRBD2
CASSPLGGVETQYF
TGTGCCAGCAGTCCCTTGGGAGGGGTAGAGACCCAGTACTTC
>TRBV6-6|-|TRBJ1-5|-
CASSTLGPVSNQPQHF
TGTGCCAGCAGTACCCTGGGGCCGGTGAGCAATCAGCCCCAGCATTTT
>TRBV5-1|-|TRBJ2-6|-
CASSLGVAGANVLTF
TGCGCCAGCAGCTTGGGGGTGGCTGGGGCCAACGTCCTGACTTTC
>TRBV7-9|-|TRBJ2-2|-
CASSLVPNTGELFF
TGTGCCAGCAGCTTAGTACCTAACACCGGGGAGCTGTTTTTT
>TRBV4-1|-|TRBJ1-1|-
CASSHHAEVKAFF
TGCGCCAGCAGCCACCACGCGGAGGTTAAAGCTTTCTTT
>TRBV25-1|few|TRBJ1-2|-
CASSQYRVDGYTF
TGTGCCAGCAGCCAATACAGGGTTGATGGCTACACCTTC
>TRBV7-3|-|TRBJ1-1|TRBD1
CASSLYGTGGGGAEAFF
TGTGCCAGCAGCTTATATGGGACAGGGGGCGGCGGCGCTGAAGCTTTCTTT
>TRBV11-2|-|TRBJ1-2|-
CASSLELANYGYTF
TGTGCCAGCAGCTTGGAGTTAGCTAACTATGGCTACACCTTC
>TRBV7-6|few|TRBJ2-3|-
CASSLTGNSKDTQYF
TGTGCCAGCAGCTTGACGGGGAATAGCAAAGATACGCAGTATTTT
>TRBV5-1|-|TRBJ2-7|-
CASRFGGGDLSYEQYF
TGCGCCAGCAGGTTTGGAGGGGGGGACCTCTCCTACGAGCAGTACTTC
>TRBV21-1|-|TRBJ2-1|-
CASSKVSGGDEQFF
TGTGCCAGCAGCAAGGTTTCCGGGGGGGATGAGCAGTTCTTC
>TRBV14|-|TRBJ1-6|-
CASSQDPTGRNNSPLHF
TGTGCCAGCAGCCAAGATCCAACGGGACGGAATAATTCACCCCTCCACTTT
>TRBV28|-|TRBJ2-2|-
CASSPPATGELFF
TGTGCCAGCAGTCCGCCGGCCACCGGGGAGCTGTTTTTT
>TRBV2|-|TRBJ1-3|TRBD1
CASMRVRGPSGNTIYF
TGTGCCAGCATGCGTGTCAGGGGGCCGTCTGGAAACACCATATATTTT
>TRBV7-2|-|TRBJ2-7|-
CASSLASISYEQYF
TGTGCCAGCAGCTTAGCGTCCATTTCCTACGAGCAGTACTTC
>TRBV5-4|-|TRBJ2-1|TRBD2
CASSSFAGGSNEQFF
TGTGCCAGCAGCTCGTTTGCGGGAGGGAGCAATGAGCAGTTCTTC
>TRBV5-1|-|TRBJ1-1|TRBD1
CASSMGPGQGPEAFF
TGCGCCAGCAGCATGGGACCGGGACAGGGTCCTGAAGCTTTCTTT
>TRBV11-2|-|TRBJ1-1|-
CASSLALTEAFF
TGTGCCAGCAGCTTAGCACTTACTGAAGCTTTCTTT
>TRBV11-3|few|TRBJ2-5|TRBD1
CASSRRSGTGLETQYF
TGTGCCAGCAGCCGTAGGTCTGGGACAGGTTTAGAGACCCAGTACTTC
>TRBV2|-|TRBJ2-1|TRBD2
CASSDSGGSYNEQFF
TGTGCCAGCAGTGATAGCGGGGGTTCCTACAATGAGCAGTTCTTC
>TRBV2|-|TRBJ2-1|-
CASKGGGGGYPIVSNEQFF
TGTGCCAGCAAGGGGGGAGGAGGGGGATACCCTATAGTTTCGAATGAGCAGTTCTTC
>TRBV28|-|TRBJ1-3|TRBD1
CASSSNPGQGRYGNTIYF
TGTGCCAGCAGTTCGAACCCGGGACAGGGGCGGTATGGAAACACCATATATTTT
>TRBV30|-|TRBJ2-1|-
CAASKVRDEQFF
TGTGCCGCCTCCAAGGTCCGGGATGAGCAGTTCTTC
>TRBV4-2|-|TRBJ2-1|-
CASSQAEGGEQFF
TGTGCCAGCAGCCAGGCAGAGGGGGGTGAGCAGTTCTTC
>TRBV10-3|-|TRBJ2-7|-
CAISEPPTASYEQYF
TGTGCCATCAGTGAGCCACCGACGGCTTCCTACGAGCAGTACTTC
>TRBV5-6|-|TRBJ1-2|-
CASSLDRNYGYTF
TGTGCCAGCAGCTTGGACAGAAACTATGGCTACACCTTC
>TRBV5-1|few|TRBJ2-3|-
CASSLQAGDTQYF
TGCGCCAGCAGCTTACAGGCGGGAGATACGCAGTATTTT
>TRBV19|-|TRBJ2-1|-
CASSPRRVVTNEQFF
TGTGCCAGTAGTCCCCGTCGAGTAGTCACCAATGAGCAGTTCTTC
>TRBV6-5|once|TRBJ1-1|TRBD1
CASTRGQGQAEAFF
TGTGCCAGCACCCGTGGACAGGGACAGGCTGAAGCTTTCTTT
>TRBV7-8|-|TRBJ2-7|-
CASSLIPAYEQYF
TGTGCCAGCAGCTTAATCCCCGCCTACGAGCAGTACTTC
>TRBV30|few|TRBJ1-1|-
CAWRRISEAFF
TGTGCCTGGAGGAGGATCTCTGAAGCTTTCTTT